This TCR beta chain was retrieved from a study of cytomegalovirus exposure and HLA in healthy donors. General study results and limits: Using a false discovery rate of 0.05, a later analysis showed that fewer than 20,000 TCR beta sequences were associated with HLA alleles. The listing of 150 to 200 TCR beta chains classed them as cytomegalovirus-associated. It was reportedly the case that the classifier diagnosed cytomegalovirus status with high specificity and sensitivity.

The CDR3 totals 16 residues. After removal of 3 bases from V and 3 bases from J, the junction contained 8 bases not matched to a gene. The germline V gene encodes CDR1 SEHNR and CDR2 FQNEAQ (reference sequence). To note about this clone: Antigen specificity is unknown.

The PCR made use of 60 Vbeta and 13 Jbeta primers. Some clones are missing from TCRdb's copy, which holds only in-frame ones; the method was immunoSEQ multiplex PCR. The listing contains roughly 100,000 clones. This sequence was found in a man between 40 and 49 years old in good health and CMV-seronegative. Sequenced input: PBMCs. The J gene is TRBJ2-7, the V gene TRBV7-9; 10 bases are a match to TRBD2. Written as DNA, the CDR3 is TGTGCCAGCAGCTTTTTTACTAGCGGGGTTCACTACGAGCAGTACTTC. Protein product: CASSFFTSGVHYEQYF.